Described below is a single TCR beta chain sequence and its context. Authors' processing steps: Amplification of reference gene primers was used by the study to estimate nucleated cell counts. The assay was immunoSEQ multiplex PCR, and TCRdb's table has in-frame clones only and misses some. V and J calls plus clone size are reproduced from that table; the DNA served to infer D and trimming. The profile covers some 180,000 clones, with approximately 88% appearing a single time and about 7% taken by the ten largest. Seattle cases were enrolled at active infection and followed longitudinally. CDR1 is KGHDR, CDR2 SFDVKD, per germline. The CDR3 extends over 14 amino acids. The trim removed 4 bases at V and 3 bases at J, leaving 2 bases unmatched. This record comes from a study of blood T cell repertoires in COVID-19.

The material sequenced was peripheral blood. The TCR was taken from a woman between 35 and 50 years old with COVID-19, enrolled during active disease. This sequence joins TRBV24-1 and TRBJ1-5, with TRBD1 matching over 7 bases. Here the CDR3 DNA reads TGTGCCACCAGTGACGGGACAGTCAATCAGCCCCAGCATTTT. Translated: CATSDGTVNQPQHF.